One sample yielded the 5 T cell receptor beta chains listed below, sequenced in a study of cytomegalovirus exposure and HLA in healthy donors. Both 60 Vbeta primers and 13 Jbeta primers went into the PCR. The protocol was immunoSEQ multiplex PCR, while the TCRdb copy is restricted to in-frame clones and leaves out a portion. In the table there are some 200,000 clones, 75% to 85% of which are singletons. Input material: PBMCs. The receptor source for this set is a girl under 18 in good health and CMV-seropositive.

The genes are TRBV4-2 and TRBJ1-3; 7 bases are a match to TRBD1. This CDR3 is 16 amino acids long. V lost 4 bases, J lost 0 bases, and 6 bases stayed unmatched. Looked up from germline, CDR1 is LGHNA and CDR2 is YNFKEQ. The CDR3 spells CASSPVDRDSGNTIYF. CDR3 coding DNA: TGTGCCAGCAGCCCAGTCGACAGGGACTCTGGAAACACCATATATTTT.

The chain has TRBV6-1 and TRBJ2-1, with 12 bases that match TRBD2. This CDR3 spans 19 amino acids. Germline V gives CDR1 MNHNS, CDR2 SASEGT. V lost 3 bases, J lost 5 bases, and 14 bases stayed unmatched. In nucleotides, the CDR3 is TGTGCCAGCAGTGAGGCTAGCGGGGGGGAGGCCCCAATTGACAATGAGCAGTTCTTC. Translated, it gives CASSEASGGEAPIDNEQFF.

The gene calls are TRBV6-4 and TRBJ2-5; D possibly corresponds to TRBD1 (6 bases). The CDR3 sequence is 13 residues long. V lost 3 bases and J lost 4, with 9 bases in between. CDR1 MRHNA and CDR2 SNTAGT come from the germline V gene. The CDR3 is CASSERRGETQYF. Written as DNA, the CDR3 is TGTGCCAGCAGTGAGCGCAGGGGAGAGACCCAGTACTTC.

This chain joins TRBV6-5 and TRBJ2-1, with 10 bases that match TRBD2. The germline CDR1 and CDR2 sequences are MNHEY and SVGAGI. This CDR3 contains 16 residues. V shed 0 bases, J shed 10 bases, and the junction held 9 bases outside the gene matches. CDR3 residues: CASSYSLAGPGIEQFF. CDR3 bases: TGTGCCAGCAGTTACTCACTAGCGGGACCCGGGATAGAGCAGTTCTTC.

V gene TRBV30 combines with J gene TRBJ2-3, with 10 bases identical to TRBD2. V lost 4 bases to trimming and J lost 3 bases; unmatched junction nucleotides: 4. Per germline, CDR1 GTSNPN and CDR2 SVGIG (reference sequence). This CDR3 is built from 14 residues. This chain's CDR3 is CAWKLAGWTDTQYF. In DNA, the CDR3 is TGTGCCTGGAAACTAGCGGGGTGGACAGATACGCAGTATTTT.